This T cell receptor (beta chain) emerged from a study of blood T cell repertoires in COVID-19 (TCRdb year 2020). About the study as a whole: Samples from collaborators originated in the United States, Italy and Spain and spanned both the acute and convalescent phases of COVID-19. The material from the prospective study consisted of cDNA or gDNA derived from T cells, B-cell-depleted T cells, or PBMCs. Subjects who had been exposed to COVID-19, were actively infected with it, or had recovered from it provided the deeply sampled blood TCRbeta repertoires that made up the dataset. The repertoires were released in a freely available public database intended as a resource for research on the immune response to SARS-CoV-2. The samples were drawn from two sources: the first 160 participants of the ongoing ImmuneRACE study, and 950 to 1,500 subjects contributed by 6 global collaborators. The sample metadata nearly always contained a de-identified subject ID, COVID-19 status, age in years and sex. Where HLA class I and class II types were available, the types were taken from metadata supplied by the sample provider, not from assay-based typing.

TCRbeta CDR3 regions were amplified from genomic DNA by means of the immunoSEQ Assay, a bias-controlled multiplex PCR. As for how the authors treated the data: The number of nucleated cells in each sample was estimated from the amplification of reference gene primers within the assay. To quantify the absolute abundance of each unique TCRbeta CDR3 rearrangement, sequence reads were collapsed and filtered. Productive Simpson clonality was computed per sample as the square root of Simpson's diversity index over productive rearrangements. The table comes from immuneACCESS by way of TCRdb, which keeps in-frame sequences with V and J called. Part of the clones is missing from these tables; in studies checked, under half for an unresolved V gene and the rest for unknown reasons. V, J and clone size reflect that table, while D and trimming were determined from the DNA. The sample table shows 200,000 to 250,000 clones, and around 90% are seen once. The ten largest account for over 9.5% of the sample.

A second Seattle source provided samples from volunteer blood donors who had recovered from COVID-19. The collaborating institutions used their own protocols to collect whole blood in K2EDTA tubes. For TCRbeta analysis, collaborator samples were shipped as frozen whole blood, as isolated PBMCs, or as DNA extracted from either sample type. General findings and caveats noted by the study authors: The amount of clinical and demographic metadata varied by source and participant and was provided uncurated.

As for this clone: No antigen is known for it. Base qualities are not at hand, and no much larger clone is one base apart.

The germline ends are 11 bases apart after V is trimmed by 3 bases and J by 6 bases. The germline V gene sets CDR1 to SNHLY and CDR2 to FYNNEI. From the cysteine up to the phenylalanine, the CDR3 has a length of 13 residues. Only the CDR3 DNA stays, 39 bases, in frame from base 1. The chain is encoded by TRBV2 joined to TRBJ1-2, with TRBD1 as a weak D call on 5 bases. The sequence was collected from a woman aged 18-29 years who had recovered from COVID-19. The sequencing sample was made of peripheral blood. The DNA sequence is as follows: TGTGCCAGCAGTGACAGGGTTATGGATGGCTACACCTTC. This sequence encodes CASSDRVMDGYTF.